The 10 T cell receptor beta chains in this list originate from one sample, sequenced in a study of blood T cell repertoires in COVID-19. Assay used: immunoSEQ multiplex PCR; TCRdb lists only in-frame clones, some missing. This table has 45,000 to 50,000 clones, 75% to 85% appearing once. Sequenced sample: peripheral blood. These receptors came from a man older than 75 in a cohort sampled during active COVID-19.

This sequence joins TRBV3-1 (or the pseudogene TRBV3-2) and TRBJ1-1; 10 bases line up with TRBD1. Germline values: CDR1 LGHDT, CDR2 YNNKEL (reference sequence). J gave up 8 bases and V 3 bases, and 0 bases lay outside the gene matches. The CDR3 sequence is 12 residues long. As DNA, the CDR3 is TGTGCCAGCAGCCAGGACAGGGGGGAAGCTTTCTTT. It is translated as CASSQDRGEAFF.

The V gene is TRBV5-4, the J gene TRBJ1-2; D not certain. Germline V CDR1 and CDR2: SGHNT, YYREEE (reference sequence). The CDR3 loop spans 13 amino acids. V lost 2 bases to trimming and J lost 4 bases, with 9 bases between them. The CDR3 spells CASSFGLPYGYTF. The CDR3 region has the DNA TGTGCCAGCAGCTTTGGGCTTCCCTATGGCTACACCTTC. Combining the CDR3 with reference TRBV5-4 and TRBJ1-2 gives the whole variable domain ETGVTQSPTHLIKTRGQQVTLRCSSQSGHNTVSWYQQALGQGPQFIFQYYREEENGRGNFPPRFSGLQFPNYSSELNVNALELDDSALYLCASSFGLPYGYTFGSGTRLTVV.

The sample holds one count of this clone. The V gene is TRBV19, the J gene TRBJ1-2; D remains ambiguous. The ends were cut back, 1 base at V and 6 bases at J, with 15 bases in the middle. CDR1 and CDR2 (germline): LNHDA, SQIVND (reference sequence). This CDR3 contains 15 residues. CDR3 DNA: TGTGCCAGTAGTATAGGAGGAAGCAGAATCGATGGCTACACCTTC. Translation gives CASSIGGSRIDGYTF.

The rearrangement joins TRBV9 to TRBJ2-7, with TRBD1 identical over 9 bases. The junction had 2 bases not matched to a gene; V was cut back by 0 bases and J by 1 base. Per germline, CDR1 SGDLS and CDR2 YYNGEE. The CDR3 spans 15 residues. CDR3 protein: CASSVGGTGSYEQYF. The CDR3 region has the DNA TGTGCCAGCAGCGTAGGCGGGACAGGGTCCTACGAGCAGTACTTC.

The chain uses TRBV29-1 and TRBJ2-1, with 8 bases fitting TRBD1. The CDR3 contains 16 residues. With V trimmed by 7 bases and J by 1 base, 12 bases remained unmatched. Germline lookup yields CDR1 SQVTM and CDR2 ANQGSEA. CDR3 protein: CSARRARTGSYNEQFF. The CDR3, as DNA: TGCAGCGCTCGGCGGGCACGGACAGGGTCCTACAATGAGCAGTTCTTC.

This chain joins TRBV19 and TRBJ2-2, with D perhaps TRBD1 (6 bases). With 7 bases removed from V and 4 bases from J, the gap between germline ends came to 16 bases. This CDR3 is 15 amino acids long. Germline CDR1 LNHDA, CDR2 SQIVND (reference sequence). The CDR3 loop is CASKTLQGFTGELFF. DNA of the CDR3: TGTGCCAGTAAAACCCTACAGGGTTTCACCGGGGAGCTGTTTTTT.

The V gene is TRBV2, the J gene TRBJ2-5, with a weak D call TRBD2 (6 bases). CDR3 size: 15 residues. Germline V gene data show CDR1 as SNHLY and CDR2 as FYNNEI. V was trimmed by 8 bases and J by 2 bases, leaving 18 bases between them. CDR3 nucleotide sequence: TGTGCCAGCCGGGAGACAGCGGCACCTCAAGAGACCCAGTACTTC. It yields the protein CASRETAAPQETQYF.

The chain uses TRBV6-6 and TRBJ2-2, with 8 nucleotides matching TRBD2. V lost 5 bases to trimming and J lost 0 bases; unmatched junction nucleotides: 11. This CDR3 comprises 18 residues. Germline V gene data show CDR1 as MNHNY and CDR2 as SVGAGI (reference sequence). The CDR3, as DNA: TGTGCCAGCAGTCTCCGCATAGCGGGGTTCGCGAACACCGGGGAGCTGTTTTTT. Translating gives CASSLRIAGFANTGELFF.

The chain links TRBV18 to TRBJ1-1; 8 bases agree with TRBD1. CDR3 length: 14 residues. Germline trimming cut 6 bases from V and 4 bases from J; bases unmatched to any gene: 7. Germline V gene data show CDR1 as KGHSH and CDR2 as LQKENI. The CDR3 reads CASSRDRHGTEAFF. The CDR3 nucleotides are TGTGCCAGCTCCCGGGACAGGCATGGCACTGAAGCTTTCTTT. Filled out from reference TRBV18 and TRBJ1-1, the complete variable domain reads NAGVMQNPRHLVRRRGQEARLRCSPMKGHSHVYWYRQLPEEGLKFMVYLQKENIIDESGMPKERFSAEFPKEGPSILRIQQVVRGDSAAYFCASSRDRHGTEAFFGQGTRLTVV.

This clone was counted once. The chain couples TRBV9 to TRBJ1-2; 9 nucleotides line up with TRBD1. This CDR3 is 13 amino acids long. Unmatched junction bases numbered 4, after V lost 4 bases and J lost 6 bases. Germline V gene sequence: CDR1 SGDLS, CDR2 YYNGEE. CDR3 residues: CASSKTGGDGYTF. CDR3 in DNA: TGTGCCAGCAGCAAGACAGGGGGGGATGGCTACACCTTC.